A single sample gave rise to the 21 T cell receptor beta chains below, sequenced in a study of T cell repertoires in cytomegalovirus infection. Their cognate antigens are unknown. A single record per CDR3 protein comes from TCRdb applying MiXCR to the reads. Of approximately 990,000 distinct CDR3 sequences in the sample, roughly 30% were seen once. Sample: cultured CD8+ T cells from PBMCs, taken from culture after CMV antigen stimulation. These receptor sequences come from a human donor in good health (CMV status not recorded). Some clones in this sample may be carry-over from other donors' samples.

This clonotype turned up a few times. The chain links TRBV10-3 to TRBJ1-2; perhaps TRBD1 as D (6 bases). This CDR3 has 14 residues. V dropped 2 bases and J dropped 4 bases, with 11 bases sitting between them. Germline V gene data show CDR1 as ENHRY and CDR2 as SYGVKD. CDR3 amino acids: CAISEEDSPYGYTF. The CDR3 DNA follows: TGTGCCATCAGTGAGGAGGACAGCCCCTATGGCTACACCTTC.

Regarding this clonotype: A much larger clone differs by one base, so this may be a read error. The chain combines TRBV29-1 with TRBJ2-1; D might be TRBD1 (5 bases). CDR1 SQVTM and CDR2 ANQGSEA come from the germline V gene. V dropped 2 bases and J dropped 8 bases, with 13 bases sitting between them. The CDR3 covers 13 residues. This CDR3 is CSVENHRIYEQFF. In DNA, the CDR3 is TGCAGCGTTGAAAATCACAGGATCTATGAGCAGTTCTTC.

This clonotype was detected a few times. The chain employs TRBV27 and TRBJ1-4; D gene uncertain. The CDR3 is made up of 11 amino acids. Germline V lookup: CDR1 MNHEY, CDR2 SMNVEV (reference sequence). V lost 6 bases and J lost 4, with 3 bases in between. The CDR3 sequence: CASSYNEKLFF. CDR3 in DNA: TGTGCCAGCAGCTATAATGAAAAACTGTTTTTT.

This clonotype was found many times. This CDR3 reads CASSLGGQENSGANVLTF. The CDR3 coding sequence is TGTGCCAGCAGCTTAGGGGGACAGGAGAACTCTGGGGCCAACGTCCTGACTTTC. The J gene is TRBJ2-6, the V gene TRBV7-9, with TRBD1 matching over 8 bases. CDR1 SEHNR and CDR2 FQNEAQ come from the germline V gene (reference sequence). V lost 1 base to trimming and J lost 0 bases; unmatched junction nucleotides: 5. The CDR3 spans 18 residues.

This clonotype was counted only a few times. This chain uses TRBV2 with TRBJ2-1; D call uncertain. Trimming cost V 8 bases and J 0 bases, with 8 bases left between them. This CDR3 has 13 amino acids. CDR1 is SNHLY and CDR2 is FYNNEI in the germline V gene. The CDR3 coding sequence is TGTGCCAGCGGAACTAACTCCTACAATGAGCAGTTCTTC. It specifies CASGTNSYNEQFF.

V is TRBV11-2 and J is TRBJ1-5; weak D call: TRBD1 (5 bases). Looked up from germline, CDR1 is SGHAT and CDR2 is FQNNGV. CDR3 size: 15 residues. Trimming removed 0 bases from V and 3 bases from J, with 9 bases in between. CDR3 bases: TGTGCCAGCAGCTTAGAATGGGGGGACAATCAGCCCCAGCATTTT. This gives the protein CASSLEWGDNQPQHF.

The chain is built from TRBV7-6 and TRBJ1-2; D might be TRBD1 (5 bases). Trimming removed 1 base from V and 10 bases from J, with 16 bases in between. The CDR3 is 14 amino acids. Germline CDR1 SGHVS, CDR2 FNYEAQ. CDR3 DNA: TGTGCCAGCAGCTTAGTAACGGCAGGGAACGACTACACCTTC. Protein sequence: CASSLVTAGNDYTF.

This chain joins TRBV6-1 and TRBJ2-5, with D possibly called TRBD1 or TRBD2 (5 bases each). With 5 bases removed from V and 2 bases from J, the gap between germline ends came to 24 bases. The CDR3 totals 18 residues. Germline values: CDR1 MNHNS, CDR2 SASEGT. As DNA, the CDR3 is TGTGCCAGCAGTTCGTATGGGACCCCTGGCGAGGATCAAGAGACCCAGTACTTC. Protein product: CASSSYGTPGEDQETQYF.

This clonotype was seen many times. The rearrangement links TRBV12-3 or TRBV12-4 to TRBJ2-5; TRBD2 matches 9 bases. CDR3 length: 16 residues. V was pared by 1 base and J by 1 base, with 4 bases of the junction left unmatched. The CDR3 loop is CASSLEVAGAQETQYF. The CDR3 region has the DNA TGTGCCAGCAGTTTAGAGGTAGCGGGGGCCCAAGAGACCCAGTACTTC.

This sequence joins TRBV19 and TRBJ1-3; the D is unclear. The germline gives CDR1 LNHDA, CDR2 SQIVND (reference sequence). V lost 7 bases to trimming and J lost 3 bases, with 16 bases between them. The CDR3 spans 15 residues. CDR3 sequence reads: CASTETDSSGNTIYF. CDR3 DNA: TGTGCCAGTACTGAGACTGATTCGAGTGGAAACACCATATATTTT.

CDR3 in amino acids: CASSLSVGTSGNRETQYF. DNA of the CDR3: TGCGCCAGCAGCCTTTCGGTCGGGACTAGCGGCAATCGAGAGACCCAGTACTTC. This chain joins TRBV4-3 and TRBJ2-5; 11 positions match TRBD2. This CDR3 has 18 amino acids. Germline CDR1 and CDR2: LGHNA and YSLEER. Germline trimming cut 4 bases from V and 4 bases from J; bases unmatched to any gene: 14.

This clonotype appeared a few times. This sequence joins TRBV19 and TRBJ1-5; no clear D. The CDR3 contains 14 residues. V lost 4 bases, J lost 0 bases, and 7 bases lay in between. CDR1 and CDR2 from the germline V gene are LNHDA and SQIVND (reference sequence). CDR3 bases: TGTGCCAGTAGTAAGAGTTCTAGCAATCAGCCCCAGCATTTT. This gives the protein CASSKSSSNQPQHF.

The CDR3 DNA is TGTGCCAGCAGCGGGGGGACTACTGGGGCCAACGTCCTGACTTTC. As protein: CASSGGTTGANVLTF. The genes are TRBV5-4 and TRBJ2-6; 7 bases map to TRBD2. The V and J ends lost 4 bases and 2 bases, in that order; junction bases with no gene match: 3. The germline V gene encodes CDR1 SGHNT and CDR2 YYREEE (reference sequence). This CDR3 has 15 amino acids.

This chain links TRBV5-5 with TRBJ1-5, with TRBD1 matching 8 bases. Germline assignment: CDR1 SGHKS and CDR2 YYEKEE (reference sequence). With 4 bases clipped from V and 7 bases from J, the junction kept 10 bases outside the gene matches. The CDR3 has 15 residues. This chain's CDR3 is CASSLSGGARQPQHF. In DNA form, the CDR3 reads TGTGCCAGCAGCCTATCAGGGGGCGCAAGGCAGCCCCAGCATTTT.

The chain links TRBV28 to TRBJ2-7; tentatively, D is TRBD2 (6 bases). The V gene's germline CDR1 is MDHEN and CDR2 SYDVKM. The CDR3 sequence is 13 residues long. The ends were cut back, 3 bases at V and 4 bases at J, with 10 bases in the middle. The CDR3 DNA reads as TGTGCCAGCAGTTTTAGGGGAGGATACGAGCAGTACGTC. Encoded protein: CASSFRGGYEQYV.

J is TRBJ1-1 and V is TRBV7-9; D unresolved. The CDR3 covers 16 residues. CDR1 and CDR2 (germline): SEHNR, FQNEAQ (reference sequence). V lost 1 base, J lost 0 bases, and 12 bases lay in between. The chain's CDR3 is CASSLVQYLMNTEAFF. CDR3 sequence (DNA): TGTGCCAGCAGCTTAGTCCAGTACCTCATGAACACTGAAGCTTTCTTT.

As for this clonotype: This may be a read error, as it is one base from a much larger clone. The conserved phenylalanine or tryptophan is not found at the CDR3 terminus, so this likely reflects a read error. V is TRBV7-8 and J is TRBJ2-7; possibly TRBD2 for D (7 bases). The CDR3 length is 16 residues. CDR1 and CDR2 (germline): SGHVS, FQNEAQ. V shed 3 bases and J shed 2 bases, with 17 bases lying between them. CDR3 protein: CASSLGGLATTYEQYL. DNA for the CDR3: TGTGCCAGCAGCTTGGGGGGGCTAGCGACTACCTACGAGCAGTACCTC.

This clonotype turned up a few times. The CDR3 here is CASSSWEDFDYGYTF. The CDR3 DNA reads as TGTGCCAGCAGCTCATGGGAGGATTTTGACTATGGCTACACCTTC. The J gene is TRBJ1-2, the V gene TRBV7-4, with D unresolved. The CDR3 has 15 amino acids. Germline V gives CDR1 SGHVT, CDR2 SQSDAQ. V lost 4 bases and J lost 3, with 15 bases in between.

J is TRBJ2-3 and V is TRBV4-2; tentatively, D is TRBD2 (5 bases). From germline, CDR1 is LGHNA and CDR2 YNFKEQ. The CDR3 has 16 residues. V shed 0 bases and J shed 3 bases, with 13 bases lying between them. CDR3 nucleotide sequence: TGTGCCAGCAGCCAAGAGGGCGAGGGCTTGACAGATACGCAGTATTTT. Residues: CASSQEGEGLTDTQYF.

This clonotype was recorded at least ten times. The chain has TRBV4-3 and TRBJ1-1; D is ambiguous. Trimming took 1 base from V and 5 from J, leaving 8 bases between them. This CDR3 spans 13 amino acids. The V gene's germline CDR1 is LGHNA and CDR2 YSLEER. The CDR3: CASSQAPGTEAFF. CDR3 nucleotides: TGCGCCAGCAGCCAAGCGCCGGGAACTGAAGCTTTCTTT.

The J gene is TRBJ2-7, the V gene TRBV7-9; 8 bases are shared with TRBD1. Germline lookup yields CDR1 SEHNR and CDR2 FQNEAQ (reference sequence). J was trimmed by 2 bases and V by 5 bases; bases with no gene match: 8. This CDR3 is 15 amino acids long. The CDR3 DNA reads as TGTGCCAGCAGCCCCATCGCACAGGGGGCCTACGAGCAGTACTTC. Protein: CASSPIAQGAYEQYF. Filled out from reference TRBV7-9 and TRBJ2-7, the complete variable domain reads DTGVSQNPRHKITKRGQNVTFRCDPISEHNRLYWYRQTLGQGPEFLTYFQNEAQLEKSRLLSDRFSAERPKGSFSTLEIQRTEQGDSAMYLCASSPIAQGAYEQYFGPGTRLTVT.